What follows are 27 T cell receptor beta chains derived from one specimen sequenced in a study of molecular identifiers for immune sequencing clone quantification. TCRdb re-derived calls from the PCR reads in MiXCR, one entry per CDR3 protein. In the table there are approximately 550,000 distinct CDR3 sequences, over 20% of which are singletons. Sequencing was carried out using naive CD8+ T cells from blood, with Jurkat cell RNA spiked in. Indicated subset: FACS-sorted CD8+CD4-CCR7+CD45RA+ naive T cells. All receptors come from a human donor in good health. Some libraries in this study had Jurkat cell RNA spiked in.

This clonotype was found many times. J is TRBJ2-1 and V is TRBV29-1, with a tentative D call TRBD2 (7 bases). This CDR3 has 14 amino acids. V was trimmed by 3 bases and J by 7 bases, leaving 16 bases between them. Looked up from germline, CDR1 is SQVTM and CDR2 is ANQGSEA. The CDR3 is CSVEFRGGGNEQFF. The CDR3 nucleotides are TGCAGCGTTGAGTTCAGGGGAGGGGGGAATGAGCAGTTCTTC.

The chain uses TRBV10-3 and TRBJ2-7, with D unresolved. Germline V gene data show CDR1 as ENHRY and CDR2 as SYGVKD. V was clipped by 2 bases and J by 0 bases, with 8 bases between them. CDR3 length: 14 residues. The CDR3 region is CAISEPFISYEQYF. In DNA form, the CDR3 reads TGTGCCATCAGTGAGCCTTTCATCTCCTACGAGCAGTACTTC.

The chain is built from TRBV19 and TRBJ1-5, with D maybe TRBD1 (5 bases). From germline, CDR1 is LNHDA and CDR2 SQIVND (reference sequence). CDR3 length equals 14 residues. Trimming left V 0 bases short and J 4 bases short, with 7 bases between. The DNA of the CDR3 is TGTGCCAGTAGTATAGATGGGGGGAATCAGCCCCAGCATTTT. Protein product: CASSIDGGNQPQHF.

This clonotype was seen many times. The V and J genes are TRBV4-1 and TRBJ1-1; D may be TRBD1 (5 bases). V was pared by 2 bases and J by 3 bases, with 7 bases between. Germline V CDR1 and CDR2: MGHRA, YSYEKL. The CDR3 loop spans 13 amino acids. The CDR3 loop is CASSQQGDTEAFF. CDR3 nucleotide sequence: TGCGCCAGCAGCCAACAGGGTGACACTGAAGCTTTCTTT.

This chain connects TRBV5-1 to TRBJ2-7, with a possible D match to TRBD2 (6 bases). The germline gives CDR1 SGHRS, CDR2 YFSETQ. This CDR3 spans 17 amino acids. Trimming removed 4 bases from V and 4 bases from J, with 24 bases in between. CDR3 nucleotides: TGCGCCAGCAGCGGCGGGCCAGGAGGGGTTTGGGGATACGAGCAGTACTTC. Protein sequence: CASSGGPGGVWGYEQYF.

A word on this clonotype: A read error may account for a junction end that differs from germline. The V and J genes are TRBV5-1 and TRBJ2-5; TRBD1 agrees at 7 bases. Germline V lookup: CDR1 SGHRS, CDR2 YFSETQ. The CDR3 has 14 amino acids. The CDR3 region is CTSSLGTVQETQYF. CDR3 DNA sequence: TGCACCAGCAGCTTGGGGACAGTCCAAGAGACCCAGTACTTC.

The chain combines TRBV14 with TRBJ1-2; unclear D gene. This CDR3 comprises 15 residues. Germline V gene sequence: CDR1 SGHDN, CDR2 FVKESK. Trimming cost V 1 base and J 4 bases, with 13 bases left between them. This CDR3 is CASSQVGSRFYGYTF. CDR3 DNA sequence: TGTGCCAGCAGCCAAGTTGGTTCACGTTTCTATGGCTACACCTTC.

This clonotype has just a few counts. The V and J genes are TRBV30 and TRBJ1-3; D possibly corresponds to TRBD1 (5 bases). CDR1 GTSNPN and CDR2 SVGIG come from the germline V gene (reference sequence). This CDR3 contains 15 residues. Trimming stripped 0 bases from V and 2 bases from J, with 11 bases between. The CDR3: CAWSVDSTPGNTIYF. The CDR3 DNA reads TGTGCCTGGAGTGTAGACAGCACTCCTGGAAACACCATATATTTT.

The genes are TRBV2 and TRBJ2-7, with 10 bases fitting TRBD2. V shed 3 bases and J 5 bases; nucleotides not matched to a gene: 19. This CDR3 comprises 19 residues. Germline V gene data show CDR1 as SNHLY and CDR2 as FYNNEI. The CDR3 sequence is CASSEPRDAGTSEPHEQYF. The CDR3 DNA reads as TGTGCCAGCAGTGAGCCCCGAGACGCCGGGACTAGCGAGCCTCACGAGCAGTACTTC.

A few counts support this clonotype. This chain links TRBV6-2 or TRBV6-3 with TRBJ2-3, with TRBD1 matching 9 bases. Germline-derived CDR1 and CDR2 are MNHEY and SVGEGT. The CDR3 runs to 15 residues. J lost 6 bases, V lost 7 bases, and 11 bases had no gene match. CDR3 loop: CASNVTGQGWDTQYF. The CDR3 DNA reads TGTGCCAGCAACGTTACGGGACAGGGTTGGGATACGCAGTATTTT.

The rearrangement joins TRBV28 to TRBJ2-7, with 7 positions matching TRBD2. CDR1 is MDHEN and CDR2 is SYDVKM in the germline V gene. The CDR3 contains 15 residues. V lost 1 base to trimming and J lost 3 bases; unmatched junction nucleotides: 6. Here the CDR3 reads CASSLSGGLNYEQYF. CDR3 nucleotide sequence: TGTGCCAGCAGTTTATCGGGAGGATTAAACTACGAGCAGTACTTC.

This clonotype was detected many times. The CDR3 nucleotides are TGTGCCAGCAGTGAGGAAGATACGCAGTATTTT. Translation gives CASSEEDTQYF. The chain uses TRBV2 and TRBJ2-3; no definite D call. V was trimmed by 3 bases and J by 5 bases, leaving 3 bases between them. The CDR3 runs 11 residues. The germline gives CDR1 SNHLY, CDR2 FYNNEI.

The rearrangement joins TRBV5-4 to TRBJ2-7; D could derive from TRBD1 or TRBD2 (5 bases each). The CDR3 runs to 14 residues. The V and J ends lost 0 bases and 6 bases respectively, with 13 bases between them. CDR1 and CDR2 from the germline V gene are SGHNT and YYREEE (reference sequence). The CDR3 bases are TGTGCCAGCAGCTTGGTGGGGGTAGGGGTCGAGCAGTACTTC. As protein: CASSLVGVGVEQYF.

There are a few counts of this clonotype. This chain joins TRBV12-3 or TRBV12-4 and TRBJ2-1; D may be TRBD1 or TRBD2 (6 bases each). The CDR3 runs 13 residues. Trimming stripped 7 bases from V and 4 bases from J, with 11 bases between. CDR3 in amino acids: CASTGGPYNEQFF. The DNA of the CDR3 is TGTGCCAGCACCGGGGGCCCTTACAATGAGCAGTTCTTC.

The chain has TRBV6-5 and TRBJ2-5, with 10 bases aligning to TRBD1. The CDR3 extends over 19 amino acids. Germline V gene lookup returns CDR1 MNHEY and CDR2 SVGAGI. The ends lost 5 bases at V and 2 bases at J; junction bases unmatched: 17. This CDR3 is CASSPSGTGDFLPQETQYF. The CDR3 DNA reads TGTGCCAGCAGTCCATCCGGGACAGGGGACTTTCTTCCACAAGAGACCCAGTACTTC.

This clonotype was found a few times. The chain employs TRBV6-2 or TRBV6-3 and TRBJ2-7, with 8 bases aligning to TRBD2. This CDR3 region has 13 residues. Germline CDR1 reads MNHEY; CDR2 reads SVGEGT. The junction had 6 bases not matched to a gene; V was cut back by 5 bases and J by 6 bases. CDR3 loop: CASSEAGEREQYF. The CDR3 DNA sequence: TGTGCCAGCAGTGAAGCGGGAGAACGCGAGCAGTACTTC.

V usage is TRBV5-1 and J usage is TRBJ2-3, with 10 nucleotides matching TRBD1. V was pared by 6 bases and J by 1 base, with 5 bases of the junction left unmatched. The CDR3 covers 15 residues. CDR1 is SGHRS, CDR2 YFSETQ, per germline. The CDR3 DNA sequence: TGCGCCAGCAACTCCGGACAGGGGGGCACAGATACGCAGTATTTT. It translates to CASNSGQGGTDTQYF.

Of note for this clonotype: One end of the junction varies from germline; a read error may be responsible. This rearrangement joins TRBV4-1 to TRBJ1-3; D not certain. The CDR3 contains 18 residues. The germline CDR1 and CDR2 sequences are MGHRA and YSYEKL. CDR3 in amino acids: CTSSQEWGLGLSGNTIYF. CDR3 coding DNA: TGCACCAGCAGCCAAGAGTGGGGTTTGGGCCTCTCTGGAAACACCATATATTTT.

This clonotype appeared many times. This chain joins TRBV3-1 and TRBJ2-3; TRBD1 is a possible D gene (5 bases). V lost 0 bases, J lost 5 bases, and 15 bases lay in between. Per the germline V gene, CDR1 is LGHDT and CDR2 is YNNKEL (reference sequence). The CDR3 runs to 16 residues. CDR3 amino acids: CASSQDGVPTEDTQYF. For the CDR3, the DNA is TGTGCCAGCAGCCAAGACGGAGTCCCGACAGAAGATACGCAGTATTTT.

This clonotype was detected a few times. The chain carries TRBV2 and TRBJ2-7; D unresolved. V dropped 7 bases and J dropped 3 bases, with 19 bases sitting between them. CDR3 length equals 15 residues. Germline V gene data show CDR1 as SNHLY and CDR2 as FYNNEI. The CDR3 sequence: CASIEAFGMIYEQYF. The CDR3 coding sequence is TGTGCCAGCATCGAGGCTTTTGGCATGATCTACGAGCAGTACTTC.

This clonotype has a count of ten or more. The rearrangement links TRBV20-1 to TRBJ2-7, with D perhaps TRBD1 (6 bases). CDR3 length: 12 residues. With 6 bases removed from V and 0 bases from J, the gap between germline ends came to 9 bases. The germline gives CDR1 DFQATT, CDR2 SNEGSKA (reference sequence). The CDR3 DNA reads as TGCAGTGCCGACAGGAGCTCCTACGAGCAGTACTTC. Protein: CSADRSSYEQYF.

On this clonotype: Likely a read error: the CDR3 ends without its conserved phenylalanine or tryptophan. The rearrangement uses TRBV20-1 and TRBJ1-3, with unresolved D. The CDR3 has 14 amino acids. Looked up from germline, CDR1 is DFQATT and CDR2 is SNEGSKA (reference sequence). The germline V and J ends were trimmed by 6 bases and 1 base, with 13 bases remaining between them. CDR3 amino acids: CSAKRGRSGNTIYL. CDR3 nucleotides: TGCAGTGCCAAGAGAGGTCGTTCTGGAAACACCATATATCTT.

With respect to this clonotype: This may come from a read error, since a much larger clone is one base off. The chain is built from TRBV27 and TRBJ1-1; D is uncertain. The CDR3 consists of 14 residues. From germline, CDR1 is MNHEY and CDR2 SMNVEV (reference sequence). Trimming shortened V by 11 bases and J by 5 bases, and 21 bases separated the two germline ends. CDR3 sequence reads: CAGQLRGGGTEAFF. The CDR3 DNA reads TGTGCCGGCCAATTGAGAGGAGGAGGGACTGAAGCTTTCTTT.

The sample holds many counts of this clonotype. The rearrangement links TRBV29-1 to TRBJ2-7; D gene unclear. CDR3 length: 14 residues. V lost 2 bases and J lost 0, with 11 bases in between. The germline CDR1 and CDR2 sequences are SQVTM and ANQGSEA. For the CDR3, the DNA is TGCAGCGTTGAAATCGTGGCAGACTCCTACGAGCAGTACTTC. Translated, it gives CSVEIVADSYEQYF.

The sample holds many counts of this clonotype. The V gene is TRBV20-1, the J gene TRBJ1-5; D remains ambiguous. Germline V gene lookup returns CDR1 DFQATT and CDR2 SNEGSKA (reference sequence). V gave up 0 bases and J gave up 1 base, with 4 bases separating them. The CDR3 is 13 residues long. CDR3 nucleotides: TGCAGTGCTAGAGAAGGGAGCAATCAGCCCCAGCATTTT. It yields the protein CSAREGSNQPQHF.

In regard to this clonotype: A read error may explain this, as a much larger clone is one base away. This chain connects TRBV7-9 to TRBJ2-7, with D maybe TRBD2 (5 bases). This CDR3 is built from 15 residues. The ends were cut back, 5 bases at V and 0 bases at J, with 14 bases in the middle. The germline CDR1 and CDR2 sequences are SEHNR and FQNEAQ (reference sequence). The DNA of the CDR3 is TGTGCCAGCAGCCTCGGGGTATTGAACTCCTACGAGCAGTACTTC. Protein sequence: CASSLGVLNSYEQYF. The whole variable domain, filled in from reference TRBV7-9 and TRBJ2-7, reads DTGVSQNPRHKITKRGQNVTFRCDPISEHNRLYWYRQTLGQGPEFLTYFQNEAQLEKSRLLSDRFSAERPKGSFSTLEIQRTEQGDSAMYLCASSLGVLNSYEQYFGPGTRLTVT.

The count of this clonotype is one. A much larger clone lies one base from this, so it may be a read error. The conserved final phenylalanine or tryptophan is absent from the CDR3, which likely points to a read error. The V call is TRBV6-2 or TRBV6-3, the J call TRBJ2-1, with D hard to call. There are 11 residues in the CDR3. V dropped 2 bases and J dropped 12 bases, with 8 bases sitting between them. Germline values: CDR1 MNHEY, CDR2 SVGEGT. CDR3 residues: CASSYGGPQFS. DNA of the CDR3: TGTGCCAGCAGTTACGGCGGCCCGCAGTTCTCC.